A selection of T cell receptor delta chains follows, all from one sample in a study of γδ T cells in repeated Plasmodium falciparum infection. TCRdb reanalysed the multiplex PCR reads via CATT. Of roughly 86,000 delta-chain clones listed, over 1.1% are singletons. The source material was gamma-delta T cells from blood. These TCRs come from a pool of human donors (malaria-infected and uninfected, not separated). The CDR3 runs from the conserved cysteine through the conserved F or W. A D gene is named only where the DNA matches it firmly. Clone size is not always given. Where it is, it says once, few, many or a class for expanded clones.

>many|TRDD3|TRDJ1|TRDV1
CALIPTLGDTPYTDKLIF
TGTGCTCTTATCCCTACGCTGGGGGATACCCCGTACACCGACAAACTCATCTTT
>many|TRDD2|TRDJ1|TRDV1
CALGEPVPLLFPSSIGGLIF
TGTGCTCTTGGGGAACCAGTCCCCCTATTATTTCCTTCCTCGATAGGCGGACTCATCTTT
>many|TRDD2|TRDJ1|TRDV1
CALGVGLPNCTAPDKLIF
TGTGCTCTTGGGGTCGGCCTTCCTAACTGTACCGCCCCCGATAAACTCATCTTT
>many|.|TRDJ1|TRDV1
CALGEPRPPGDLIAVVNPYTDKLIF
TGTGCTCTTGGGGAACCACGCCCCCCGGGGGACCTAATTGCCGTCGTAAACCCGTACACCGATAAACTCATCTTT
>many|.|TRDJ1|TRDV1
CALGLRRGEPYREKTDKLIF
TGTGCTCTTGGGCTCCGTCGGGGGGAGCCTTATCGAGAGAAAACCGATAAACTCATCTTT
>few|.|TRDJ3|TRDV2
CACDTAADTGPWDTRQMFF
TGTGCCTGTGACACCGCGGCGGATACAGGACCCTGGGACACCCGACAGATGTTTTTC
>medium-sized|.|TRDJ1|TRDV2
CACDNPGAPGDTDKLIF
TGTGCCTGTGACAACCCTGGGGCCCCAGGAGACACCGATAAACTCATCTTT
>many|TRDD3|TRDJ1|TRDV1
CALGERYWGLGAYKAYKGPRAYTDKLIF
TGTGCTCTTGGGGAACGATACTGGGGACTGGGGGCCTACAAGGCCTACAAGGGCCCAAGGGCGTACACCGATAAACTCATCTTT
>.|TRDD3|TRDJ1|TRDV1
CALGELGPAFLRRNWGIRLTDKLIF
TGTGCTCTTGGGGAACTTGGCCCAGCCTTCCTACGAAGGAACTGGGGGATACGCCTCACCGATAAACTCATCTTT
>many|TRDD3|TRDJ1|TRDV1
CALGELRRLGDPSADKLIF
TGTGCTCTTGGGGAACTAAGACGACTGGGGGATCCCTCGGCCGATAAACTCATCTTT
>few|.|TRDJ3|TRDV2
CAFDTVRGSSSWYTRQMFF
TGTGCCTTTGACACCGTCCGGGGGTCTAGCTCCTGGTACACCCGACAGATGTTTTTC
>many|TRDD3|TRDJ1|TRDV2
CACDTAARDTPYADKLIF
TGTGCCTGTGACACCGCCGCGAGGGATACGCCATACGCCGATAAACTCATCTTT
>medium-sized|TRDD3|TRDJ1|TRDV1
CALGELKRFPQKAYWGIRGRVDKLIF
TGTGCTCTTGGGGAACTAAAAAGGTTCCCCCAAAAGGCGTACTGGGGGATACGGGGAAGGGTCGATAAACTCATCTTT
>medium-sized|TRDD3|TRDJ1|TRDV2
CACDTLGAHATDKLIF
TGTGCCTGTGACACCCTGGGGGCTCACGCGACCGATAAACTCATCTTT
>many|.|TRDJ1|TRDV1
CALGERRPSYLGRTMYWGWGYTDKLIF
TGTGCTCTTGGGGAAAGAAGGCCTTCCTATTTAGGAAGAACCATGTACTGGGGATGGGGTTACACCGATAAACTCATCTTT
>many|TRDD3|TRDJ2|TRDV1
CALGEYVTGDTETAQLFF
TGTGCTCTTGGGGAATATGTCACCGGGGATACAGAGACAGCACAACTCTTCTTT
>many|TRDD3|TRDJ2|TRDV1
CALGKQGLHGGYGTAQLFF
TGTGCTCTTGGGAAACAGGGCCTACACGGGGGATACGGGACAGCACAACTCTTCTTT
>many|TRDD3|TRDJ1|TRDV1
CALGGSTGDTIYTDKLIF
TGTGCTCTTGGGGGCTCTACCGGGGATACGATATACACCGATAAACTCATCTTT
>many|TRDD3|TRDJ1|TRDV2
CACDPILGVQPYTDKLIF
TGTGCCTGTGATCCCATACTGGGGGTCCAACCTTACACCGATAAACTCATCTTT
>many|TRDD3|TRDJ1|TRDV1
CALGELGRRTTNWGCRGVYTDKLIF
TGTGCTCTTGGGGAACTCGGCCGCCGAACTACGAACTGGGGATGCAGGGGTGTGTACACCGATAAACTCATCTTT
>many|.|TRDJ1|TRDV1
CALGEPSPTTRGMGYTDKLIF
TGTGCTCTTGGGGAGCCAAGTCCTACAACCCGGGGGATGGGGTACACCGATAAACTCATCTTT
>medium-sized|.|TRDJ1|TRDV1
CALGETPHRRDHLIF
TGTGCTCTTGGGGAAACTCCTCACAGGAGGGATCACCTCATCTTT
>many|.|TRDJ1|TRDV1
CALGEQFCYADKLIF
TGTGCTCTTGGGGAACAGTTTTGCTATGCCGATAAACTCATCTTT
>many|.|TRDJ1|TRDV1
CALGELGPKGLGDKLIF
TGTGCTCTTGGGGAACTGGGTCCTAAGGGCTTAGGTGATAAACTCATCTTT
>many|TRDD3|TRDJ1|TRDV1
CALGEWGLGDTRSYTDKLIF
TGTGCTCTTGGGGAATGGGGACTGGGGGATACTAGGAGTTACACCGATAAACTCATCTTT
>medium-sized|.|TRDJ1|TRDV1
CALGETKGGAGPTDKLIF
TGTGCTCTTGGGGAAACAAAAGGCGGGGCCGGGCCCACCGATAAACTCATCTTT
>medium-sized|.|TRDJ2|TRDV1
CALGESVILRVKRTAQLFF
TGTGCTCTTGGGGAATCGGTAATCCTTAGGGTGAAGAGGACAGCACAACTCTTCTTT
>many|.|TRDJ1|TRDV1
CALGVGVPGKLIF
TGTGCTCTTGGGGTGGGGGTCCCGGGAAAACTCATCTTT
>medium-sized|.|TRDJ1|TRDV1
CALGAFSYRAAYTDKLIF
TGTGCTCTTGGGGCCTTCTCCTACAGGGCTGCGTACACCGATAAACTCATCTTT
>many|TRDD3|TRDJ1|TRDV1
CALGDPTGDTRYTDKLIF
TGTGCTCTTGGAGACCCTACCGGGGATACGCGTTACACCGATAAACTCATCTTT
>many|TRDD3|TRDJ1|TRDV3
CALGYWYTDKLIF
TGTGCCTTGGGATACTGGTACACCGATAAACTCATCTTT